Shown below are 2 T cell receptor beta chains from a single sample sequenced in a study of PD-1 blockade in classical Hodgkin lymphoma. Time point of the sample: newly diagnosed, previously untreated cHL patient sample. TCRdb keeps only in-frame clones here, not all; method: immunoSEQ multiplex PCR. The sample yields thousands of clones, 78% seen once. The sequenced sample was peripheral blood mononuclear cells (PBMCs). Source of these receptors: a human donor with classical Hodgkin lymphoma.

This clone was found once. This rearrangement joins TRBV2 to TRBJ1-4, with a weak D call TRBD1 (5 bases). The germline V and J ends were trimmed by 7 bases and 3 bases, with 12 bases remaining between them. Germline V gene data show CDR1 as SNHLY and CDR2 as FYNNEI. The CDR3 has 14 residues. This CDR3 reads CASTPDTANEKLFF. CDR3 coding DNA: TGTGCCAGCACCCCGGACACGGCTAATGAAAAACTGTTTTTT.

The gene calls are TRBV5-1 and TRBJ1-2, with 7 bases lining up with TRBD1. With 2 bases clipped from V and 6 bases from J, the junction kept 4 bases outside the gene matches. Germline V gives CDR1 SGHRS, CDR2 YFSETQ. The CDR3 loop spans 13 amino acids. This chain's CDR3 is CASSFRTGDGYTF. The CDR3 coding sequence is TGCGCCAGCAGCTTTAGGACAGGTGATGGCTACACCTTC.